Below are 11 T cell receptor beta chains sequenced from a single sample in a study of tumor and adjacent non-tumor tissue in lung cancer. The template was RNA from unsorted bulk tissue. The library came from three nested PCR rounds adapted from ARM-PCR protocols. TCRdb reanalysed the multiplex PCR reads using MiXCR and keeps one entry per CDR3 protein. This sample yields roughly 220,000 distinct CDR3 sequences, of which 71% are seen a single time; 20% to 25% belongs to the top ten. The sequenced sample consisted of lung tumor tissue. The receptors derive from a man between 60 and 75 years old with non-small cell lung cancer.

V and J are TRBV28 and TRBJ2-1, with a possible D match to TRBD1 (6 bases). V lost 2 bases and J lost 7, with 15 bases in between. The germline gives CDR1 MDHEN, CDR2 SYDVKM. The CDR3 has 15 amino acids. The CDR3 sequence: CASSLRGYGLNEQFF. The CDR3 bases are TGTGCCAGCAGTTTAAGGGGGTATGGATTGAATGAGCAGTTCTTC.

This clonotype appeared once. A much larger clonotype is one base distant, so this may be a read error. The chain combines TRBV4-3 with TRBJ1-2; 11 bases line up with TRBD1. This CDR3 has 14 residues. Germline CDR1 reads LGHNA; CDR2 reads YSLEER. The CDR3 sequence: CATSQPGTGGGYTF. The CDR3 DNA reads as TGCGCCACCAGCCAACCCGGGACAGGGGGTGGCTACACCTTC.

Of note for this clonotype: The final CDR3 position lacks the conserved phenylalanine or tryptophan, pointing to a likely read error. The V and J genes are TRBV10-2 and TRBJ1-6; D unclear. V gave up 3 bases and J gave up 7 bases, with 4 bases separating them. The length of the CDR3 is 12 residues. Germline CDR1 reads WSHSY; CDR2 reads SAAADI. The CDR3 nucleotides are TGCGCCAGCAGTGATCCGAATTCACCCCTCCACATT. Translating gives CASSDPNSPLHI.

This clonotype was seen ten or more times. The chain is built from TRBV6-5 and TRBJ2-3, with unresolved D. The CDR3 extends over 12 amino acids. V was trimmed by 7 bases and J by 2 bases, leaving 7 bases between them. CDR1 and CDR2 from the germline V gene are MNHEY and SVGAGI. In DNA form, the CDR3 reads TGTGCCAGCATGAGTTACACAGATACGCAGTATTTT. Amino acid sequence: CASMSYTDTQYF.

As regards this clonotype: Likely a read error: the CDR3 ends without its conserved phenylalanine or tryptophan. The chain carries TRBV4-2 and TRBJ2-7; 10 bases line up with TRBD1. After removal of 2 bases from V and 2 bases from J, the junction contained 6 bases not matched to a gene. The CDR3 extends over 16 amino acids. The germline V gene has CDR1 LGHNA and CDR2 YNFKEQ. The CDR3 coding sequence is TGTGCCAGCAGCCAACAAGGGACAGGGGTCCCCTACGAGCAGTACCTC. Translation: CASSQQGTGVPYEQYL.

Notes on this clonotype: A clone one base away is much larger, so this may be a read error. In this CDR3 the conserved last residue, phenylalanine or tryptophan, is missing, so a read error is likely. In nucleotides, the CDR3 is TGTGCCAGCGCGGGGGGCGGCTATGGCTACACCTTA. Its translation is CASAGGGYGYTL. V and J are TRBV6-2 or TRBV6-3 and TRBJ1-2; D may be TRBD1 (6 bases). V lost 8 bases and J 4 bases, leaving 11 bases between the germline ends. CDR1 and CDR2 (germline): MNHEY, SVGEGT. The CDR3 has 12 residues.

About this clonotype: An end of the junction does not agree with germline; a read error may underlie this. The V gene is TRBV6-5, the J gene TRBJ2-5; the match to TRBD1 covers 7 bases. The length of the CDR3 is 14 residues. Germline CDR1 is MNHEY and CDR2 is SVGAGI. The CDR3 nucleotides are TGCGCCAACAGTGATACCGGGACCGAGGGGGCCCAGCACTTC. Translation gives CANSDTGTEGAQHF.

About this clonotype itself: The conserved final phenylalanine or tryptophan is absent from the CDR3, which likely points to a read error. Because the CDR3's place on the DNA is in doubt, the DNA is left out and the CDR3 is given as listed by TCRdb. V usage is TRBV11-2 and J usage is TRBJ2-2; the table's D gene call, TRBD1, was not cross checked with the DNA. Counting both end residues, the CDR3 totals 14 amino acids. Germline V lookup: CDR1 SGHAT, CDR2 FQNNGV. The CDR3 spells CASSLGVNTGELLS.

This clonotype was counted a few times. The chain couples TRBV6-5 to TRBJ2-7, with D perhaps TRBD1 or TRBD2 (5 bases each). Germline V gene sequence: CDR1 MNHEY, CDR2 SVGAGI. The CDR3 covers 14 residues. Trimming removed 7 bases from V and 2 bases from J, with 15 bases in between. The chain's CDR3 is CASNRGTGTYEQYF. In DNA, the CDR3 is TGTGCCAGCAATCGTGGGACGGGCACCTACGAGCAGTACTTC.

To note about this clonotype: A much larger clonotype is one base distant, so this may be a read error. This chain uses TRBV4-3 with TRBJ2-1; tentative D call: TRBD2 (5 bases). Trimming took off 3 bases at V and 0 bases at J, with 12 bases between the two ends. Germline V CDR1 and CDR2: LGHNA, YSLEER. The CDR3 totals 16 residues. CDR3 amino acids: CASSHSVGSSYNEQFF. The DNA of the CDR3 is TGCGCCAGCAGCCACTCGGTGGGGAGCTCCTACAATGAGCAGTTCTTC.

Concerning this clonotype: A much larger clone lies one base from this, so it may be a read error. The chain combines TRBV6-1 with TRBJ1-5; D is uncertain. Germline V gene data show CDR1 as MNHNS and CDR2 as SASEGT. V gave up 2 bases and J gave up 3 bases, with 14 bases separating them. This CDR3 has 16 amino acids. This chain's CDR3 is CASSERAASTNQPQHF. The CDR3 nucleotides read TGTGCCAGCAGTGAAAGAGCGGCAAGCACCAATCAGCCCCAGCATTTT.